These 24 T cell receptor beta chains came from one sample sequenced in a study of Ad26.COV2.S vaccination and SARS-CoV-2 variants. Assay: immunoSEQ multiplex PCR; the TCRdb copy retains only in-frame clones and omits some. The repertoire consists of 500,000 or so clones, with roughly 89% occurring once and the leading ten covering around 13%. Treatment given: some 19 received Ad26.COV2.S at low or high dose, single or two shots; about 5 received placebo; per-sample allocation not given. After the first vaccine or placebo injection, samples were drawn on day 63. The sample consisted of peripheral blood, taken in a trial of Ad26.COV2.S vaccine versus placebo. These receptors came from a person aged 18-65 years who received the Ad26.COV2.S COVID-19 vaccine or a placebo.

This clone was detected only a few times. In the same sample, other DNA sequences code for this CDR3. The CDR3 is CASSLSGAYEQYF. CDR3 coding DNA: TGTGCCAGCAGTCTTAGCGGGGCTTACGAGCAGTACTTC. The chain joins TRBV12-3 or TRBV12-4 to TRBJ2-7; TRBD2 aligns across 8 bases. V dropped 5 bases and J dropped 4; count of bases not matched to a gene: 4. This CDR3 is built from 13 residues.

V usage is TRBV6-5 and J usage is TRBJ2-1; D might be TRBD2 (5 bases). The V gene lost 0 bases and the J gene lost 7 bases, with 10 bases spanning the gap. CDR1 is MNHEY, CDR2 SVGAGI, per germline. The CDR3 totals 14 residues. The CDR3 sequence is CASSYSLRDNEQFF. CDR3 DNA sequence: TGTGCCAGCAGTTACTCGCTTCGGGATAATGAGCAGTTCTTC.

The V call is TRBV2, the J call TRBJ2-1; maybe TRBD1 (6 bases). Germline CDR1 reads SNHLY; CDR2 reads FYNNEI. This CDR3 spans 15 amino acids. Between the trimmed V and J ends, which lost 6 bases and 0 bases, there was a span of 12 bases. In DNA form, the CDR3 reads TGTGCCAGCAGGGGGGACAAGAGCTCCTACAATGAGCAGTTCTTC. Encoded protein: CASRGDKSSYNEQFF.

The rearrangement uses TRBV12-3 or TRBV12-4 and TRBJ1-2; 7 nucleotides agree with TRBD1. The junction had 5 bases not matched to a gene; V was cut back by 4 bases and J by 6 bases. The CDR3 is made up of 13 amino acids. In DNA, the CDR3 is TGTGCCAGCAGTTCGACAGGGCGGCATGGCTACACCTTC. Translating gives CASSSTGRHGYTF.

V usage is TRBV9 and J usage is TRBJ2-2; 10 positions match TRBD1. J gave up 3 bases and V 6 bases, and 5 bases lay outside the gene matches. This CDR3 is 15 amino acids long. The V gene's germline CDR1 is SGDLS and CDR2 YYNGEE. CDR3: CASTAGQGYTGELFF. The CDR3 coding sequence is TGTGCCAGCACCGCGGGACAGGGGTACACCGGGGAGCTGTTTTTT.

The chain couples TRBV6-2 or TRBV6-3 to TRBJ1-1; TRBD1 agrees at 7 bases. V lost 6 bases to trimming and J lost 11 bases; unmatched junction nucleotides: 18. Germline CDR1 is MNHEY and CDR2 is SVGEGT. The CDR3 runs to 15 residues. In nucleotides, the CDR3 is TGTGCCAGCAGCCGACCTGGACAGGAGAGTAAGGTGGCTTTCTTT. This gives the protein CASSRPGQESKVAFF.

The chain joins TRBV28 to TRBJ1-5; 8 nucleotides agree with TRBD1. This CDR3 contains 15 residues. The J segment lost 7 bases and the V segment lost 4 bases, leaving 9 bases of the junction unmatched. The germline V gene encodes CDR1 MDHEN and CDR2 SYDVKM. The CDR3 DNA sequence: TGTGCCAGCAGTTCGATCGACAGGGGAGGACAGCCCCAGCATTTT. It translates to CASSSIDRGGQPQHF.

V and J are TRBV30 and TRBJ2-7; TRBD1 is a possible D gene (5 bases). From germline, CDR1 is GTSNPN and CDR2 SVGIG (reference sequence). The CDR3 runs 11 residues. The V gene lost 5 bases and the J gene lost 3 bases, with 8 bases spanning the gap. The CDR3 loop reads CAWDSNYEQYF. For the CDR3, the DNA is TGTGCCTGGGACAGCAACTACGAGCAGTACTTC.

J is TRBJ1-4 and V is TRBV5-1, with TRBD1 matching over 8 bases. Germline V gene data show CDR1 as SGHRS and CDR2 as YFSETQ. This CDR3 comprises 15 residues. The V and J ends lost 6 bases and 7 bases, in that order; junction bases with no gene match: 11. This CDR3 is CASTLGRQGAEKLFF. The CDR3 region has the DNA TGCGCCAGCACCCTCGGACGGCAGGGGGCTGAAAAACTGTTTTTT.

This clone has only a few counts. V gene TRBV11-3 combines with J gene TRBJ2-7; 7 positions match TRBD2. Germline CDR1 reads SGHNT; CDR2 reads YENEEA. V trimming: 6 bases; J trimming: 7 bases; junction bases outside the gene matches: 15. This CDR3 spans 15 amino acids. The CDR3 coding sequence is TGTGCCAGCAGTGATTTGACTAGCACAGAGGGGGAGCAGTACTTC. It codes for CASSDLTSTEGEQYF.

The chain uses TRBV6-5 and TRBJ2-1; D perhaps matches TRBD1 (7 bases). There are 14 residues in the CDR3. V dropped 10 bases and J dropped 7 bases, with 20 bases sitting between them. CDR1 is MNHEY, CDR2 SVGAGI, per germline. The CDR3 DNA follows: TGTGCCACCCAGGGGGGCGCACGTGGGAATGAGCAGTTCTTC. Translation: CATQGGARGNEQFF.

There are a few counts of this clone. CDR3 in DNA: TGTGCCAGCAGCTTAGAGGTAACCAACACTGAAGCTTTCTTT. This codes for CASSLEVTNTEAFF. V gene TRBV11-2 combines with J gene TRBJ1-1, with no clear D. This CDR3 is built from 14 residues. The ends were cut back, 0 bases at V and 2 bases at J, with 7 bases in the middle. Germline loops: CDR1 SGHAT, CDR2 FQNNGV.

The chain carries TRBV19 and TRBJ1-2, with D possibly matching TRBD1 (5 bases). The CDR3 runs 14 residues. Trimming left V 10 bases short and J 4 bases short, with 19 bases between. From germline, CDR1 is LNHDA and CDR2 SQIVND (reference sequence). The CDR3 reads CATFTGPVGYGYTF. The CDR3 DNA reads TGTGCCACCTTTACGGGGCCAGTGGGCTATGGCTACACCTTC.

The chain combines TRBV28 with TRBJ1-2, with D unresolved. Germline loops: CDR1 MDHEN, CDR2 SYDVKM. This CDR3 region has 15 residues. The germline V and J ends were trimmed by 0 bases and 4 bases, with 12 bases remaining between them. The CDR3 loop is CASSLWGTQGYGYTF. CDR3 nucleotide sequence: TGTGCCAGCAGTTTATGGGGCACTCAAGGCTATGGCTACACCTTC.

In this sample, this clone turned up once. The V call is TRBV27, the J call TRBJ1-6, with 9 bases aligning to TRBD1. Germline V gene sequence: CDR1 MNHEY, CDR2 SMNVEV (reference sequence). The V and J ends lost 6 bases and 0 bases, in that order; junction bases with no gene match: 6. CDR3 length equals 17 residues. In DNA form, the CDR3 reads TGTGCCAGCAGGGGCGGACAGGGGAGCTCCTATAATTCACCCCTCCACTTT. It codes for CASRGGQGSSYNSPLHF.

DNA for the CDR3: TGTGCCACCACAGGGAGGGAGACCCAGTACTTC. Amino acids: CATTGRETQYF. The J gene is TRBJ2-5, the V gene TRBV6-6; TRBD1 or TRBD2 may be the D gene (6 bases each). The CDR3 loop spans 11 amino acids. Trimming took off 10 bases at V and 5 bases at J, with 11 bases between the two ends. Per germline, CDR1 MNHNY and CDR2 SVGAGI (reference sequence).

The genes are TRBV2 and TRBJ2-2; TRBD2 is a possible D gene (6 bases). CDR1 and CDR2 (germline): SNHLY, FYNNEI. V dropped 8 bases and J dropped 0 bases, with 10 bases sitting between them. CDR3 length: 14 residues. In DNA, the CDR3 is TGTGCCAGCCAGGAGCGGGCGAACACCGGGGAGCTGTTTTTT. Translating it yields CASQERANTGELFF.

This clone has a single count. The chain joins TRBV28 to TRBJ2-1; D could derive from TRBD1 or TRBD2 (5 bases each). The CDR3 is 14 amino acids. Germline V lookup: CDR1 MDHEN, CDR2 SYDVKM. Trimming stripped 8 bases from V and 8 bases from J, with 19 bases between. CDR3 sequence: CASHPQGQRDEQFF. The CDR3 DNA sequence: TGTGCCAGCCATCCCCAGGGTCAGAGGGATGAGCAGTTCTTC.

The rearrangement joins TRBV3-1 (or the pseudogene TRBV3-2) to TRBJ2-4; the match to TRBD2 covers 7 bases. The CDR3 consists of 13 residues. Germline V gene sequence: CDR1 LGHDT, CDR2 YNNKEL (reference sequence). V was clipped by 0 bases and J by 13 bases; unmatched bases: 6. The CDR3 loop reads CASSQEISGPQYF. The CDR3 region has the DNA TGTGCCAGCAGCCAAGAGATTAGCGGGCCACAGTACTTC.

Note on this clone: Other DNA sequences from this sample encode an identical CDR3 as well. The rearrangement uses TRBV4-2 and TRBJ1-2, with D possibly TRBD1 on 5 matching bases. The CDR3 is made up of 15 amino acids. Germline V gives CDR1 LGHNA, CDR2 YNFKEQ. V dropped 0 bases and J dropped 3 bases, with 11 bases sitting between them. The CDR3 nucleotides are TGTGCCAGCAGCCAAGATCGCGGGGCTGACTATGGCTACACCTTC. It codes for CASSQDRGADYGYTF.

The chain couples TRBV29-1 to TRBJ2-5; 7 positions agree with TRBD1. The V segment lost 4 bases and the J segment 4 bases; nucleotides outside the gene matches: 9. Germline assignment: CDR1 SQVTM and CDR2 ANQGSEA. CDR3 length: 14 amino acids. This CDR3 reads CSVVFPGTVETQYF. The CDR3 DNA sequence: TGCAGCGTTGTCTTCCCTGGGACAGTAGAGACCCAGTACTTC. Combining the CDR3 with reference TRBV29-1 and TRBJ2-5 gives the whole variable domain SAVISQKPSRDICQRGTSLTIQCQVDSQVTMMFWYRQQPGQSLTLIATANQGSEATYESGFVIDKFPISRPNLTFSTLTVSNMSPEDSSIYLCSVVFPGTVETQYFGPGTRLLVL.

The table lists this clone with a count of one. The chain recombines TRBV5-1 with TRBJ2-7, with 9 positions matching TRBD1. CDR1 is SGHRS and CDR2 is YFSETQ in the germline V gene. This CDR3 comprises 16 residues. V was pared by 4 bases and J by 3 bases, with 11 bases of the junction left unmatched. CDR3 sequence reads: CASSLAPGQGVYEQYF. Written as DNA, the CDR3 is TGCGCCAGCAGCCTCGCCCCGGGACAGGGTGTCTACGAGCAGTACTTC.

The V and J genes are TRBV24-1 and TRBJ2-6; TRBD2 is a possible D gene (5 bases). Trimming removed 2 bases at V and 2 bases at J, with 6 bases between. This CDR3 contains 15 residues. Germline V CDR1 and CDR2: KGHDR, SFDVKD. CDR3: CATSDSGAGANVLTF. The CDR3 nucleotides read TGTGCCACCAGTGATTCCGGGGCTGGGGCCAACGTCCTGACTTTC.

The chain is built from TRBV5-4 and TRBJ2-7; D is unclear. The CDR3 has 16 residues. The V and J ends lost 0 bases and 4 bases respectively, with 17 bases between them. Germline V gene data show CDR1 as SGHNT and CDR2 as YYREEE (reference sequence). CDR3 protein: CASSLDGRRGAYEQYF. The CDR3 DNA sequence: TGTGCCAGCAGCTTGGACGGCCGTCGTGGCGCATACGAGCAGTACTTC. The full variable domain, its missing parts supplied by reference TRBV5-4 and TRBJ2-7, is ETGVTQSPTHLIKTRGQQVTLRCSSQSGHNTVSWYQQALGQGPQFIFQYYREEENGRGNFPPRFSGLQFPNYSSELNVNALELDDSALYLCASSLDGRRGAYEQYFGPGTRLTVT.